The TCR beta chain under discussion was sequenced for a study of cytomegalovirus exposure and HLA in healthy donors. There are 18 residues in the CDR3. The V gene end was trimmed by 5 bases and the J gene end by 3 bases; junction bases not matched to a gene: 15. Germline CDR1 and CDR2: MNHEY and SMNVEV (reference sequence). It was with 60 Vbeta and 13 Jbeta primers that the PCR ran. Assay: immunoSEQ multiplex PCR; the TCRdb copy retains only in-frame clones and omits some. In the table there are under 200,000 clones, around 80% of which are singletons. Notes on this clone: What it recognizes is unknown.

Study results and limitations: Earlier analysis found most TCR beta V segments productive about 87% or about 30% of the time. Later on, a genetic analysis was performed. It linked a missense variant in DCLRE1C with V- and J-gene trimming of TCR beta. Later on, an analysis tied approximately 17,000 TCR beta sequences to HLA alleles at 0.05 false discovery rate. Certain indistinguishable V segments, among them TRBV6-2 and TRBV6-3, were excluded.

The TCR originated in a woman aged 25 to 39 in good health and CMV-seropositive. V and J are TRBV27 and TRBJ1-1; 10 nucleotides align to TRBD1. The sequenced sample was PBMCs. CDR3 bases: TGTGCCAGCAGTCCACATGTCCCGGGACAGGGGTGGCACACTGAAGCTTTCTTT. Amino acids: CASSPHVPGQGWHTEAFF.